The 28 T cell receptor beta chains below come from one sample, sequenced in a study of immune evolution from preneoplasia to lung adenocarcinoma. Generated by immunoSEQ multiplex PCR, the TCRdb table keeps only in-frame clones and is missing some. Among around 6,000 clones listed, about 73% were seen once. Specimen: FFPE lung adenocarcinoma in situ tissue. The receptor set was obtained from a donor aged 70 or over with lung adenocarcinoma.

This clone occurred a few times. The genes are TRBV30 and TRBJ2-2; D is unresolved. V was trimmed by 4 bases and J by 0 bases, leaving 9 bases between them. The germline CDR1 and CDR2 sequences are GTSNPN and SVGIG (reference sequence). CDR3 length equals 14 residues. The CDR3, as DNA: TGTGCCTGGACCGGACCTACGAACACCGGGGAGCTGTTTTTT. Amino acids: CAWTGPTNTGELFF.

This chain links TRBV4-2 with TRBJ2-2; D gene unclear. This CDR3 spans 12 amino acids. V was trimmed by 1 base and J by 6 bases, leaving 3 bases between them. Per the germline V gene, CDR1 is LGHNA and CDR2 is YNFKEQ. CDR3 DNA sequence: TGTGCCAGCAGCCAAGGCCCCGGGGAGCTGTTTTTT. Translating it yields CASSQGPGELFF.

The chain couples TRBV14 to TRBJ1-6; unclear D gene. V lost 3 bases and J lost 7, with 13 bases in between. The germline gives CDR1 SGHDN, CDR2 FVKESK. The CDR3 has 15 residues. Here the CDR3 DNA reads TGTGCCAGCAGCCACCCCACCGGGTCGAATTCACCCCTCCACTTT. This translates into CASSHPTGSNSPLHF.

V is TRBV18 and J is TRBJ2-1; 9 nucleotides match TRBD1. Looked up from germline, CDR1 is KGHSH and CDR2 is LQKENI. With 0 bases clipped from V and 6 bases from J, the junction kept 9 bases outside the gene matches. This CDR3 is built from 17 residues. The CDR3 protein is CASSPPPWDRVSNEQFF. DNA for the CDR3: TGTGCCAGCTCACCACCGCCGTGGGACAGGGTGTCCAATGAGCAGTTCTTC. The full variable domain, with the rest looked up from reference TRBV18 and TRBJ2-1, is NAGVMQNPRHLVRRRGQEARLRCSPMKGHSHVYWYRQLPEEGLKFMVYLQKENIIDESGMPKERFSAEFPKEGPSILRIQQVVRGDSAAYFCASSPPPWDRVSNEQFFGPGTRLTVL.

The chain couples TRBV30 to TRBJ1-1; the D is unclear. Germline CDR1 GTSNPN, CDR2 SVGIG (reference sequence). Trimming took off 3 bases at V and 1 base at J, with 12 bases between the two ends. The CDR3 is made up of 14 amino acids. CDR3 bases: TGTGCCTGGAGACCCGGGGTTTCGAACACTGAAGCTTTCTTT. Protein sequence: CAWRPGVSNTEAFF.

The chain couples TRBV4-2 to TRBJ2-3, with 10 bases that match TRBD2. The CDR3 sequence is 17 residues long. Germline CDR1 LGHNA, CDR2 YNFKEQ. With V trimmed by 1 base and J by 4 bases, 8 bases remained unmatched. CDR3 nucleotides: TGTGCCAGCAGCCAAGTGTCCCTAGCGGGGGCTCCAGATACGCAGTATTTT. Protein: CASSQVSLAGAPDTQYF.

V usage is TRBV18 and J usage is TRBJ2-7; 8 positions match TRBD1. The CDR3 contains 13 residues. The V gene end was trimmed by 5 bases and the J gene end by 3 bases; junction bases not matched to a gene: 3. CDR1 and CDR2 from the germline V gene are KGHSH and LQKENI. The CDR3 protein is CASSRDRLYEQYF. For the CDR3, the DNA is TGTGCCAGCTCAAGGGACAGGCTCTACGAGCAGTACTTC.

The chain has TRBV6-5 and TRBJ2-3, with D possibly being TRBD1 (7 bases). Germline V gene data show CDR1 as MNHEY and CDR2 as SVGAGI. V was trimmed by 6 bases and J by 1 base, leaving 14 bases between them. CDR3 length equals 15 residues. CDR3 coding DNA: TGTGCCAGCAGCCCAGGGGGGCTCCGCACAGATACGCAGTATTTT. Its translation: CASSPGGLRTDTQYF.

The genes are TRBV19 and TRBJ2-7, with a tentative D call TRBD1 (5 bases). This CDR3 is built from 12 residues. CDR1 and CDR2 (germline): LNHDA, SQIVND (reference sequence). V lost 6 bases to trimming and J lost 3 bases, with 9 bases between them. The CDR3 DNA reads as TGTGCCAGTAGCCCCGACAGCTACGAGCAGTACTTC. This codes for CASSPDSYEQYF.

In its sample, this clone is medium-sized. This same CDR3 is encoded by further DNA sequences in the sample. The V gene is TRBV30, the J gene TRBJ1-3, with D possibly TRBD1 on 6 matching bases. Germline-derived CDR1 and CDR2 are GTSNPN and SVGIG (reference sequence). The CDR3 spans 13 residues. The V and J ends lost 4 bases and 5 bases respectively, with 12 bases between them. CDR3 region: CAWNRGERNTIYF. In nucleotides, the CDR3 is TGTGCCTGGAATAGGGGGGAGAGAAACACCATATATTTT.

The rearrangement uses TRBV7-9 and TRBJ1-2; D gene unclear. The V end lost 3 bases, the J end lost 5 bases, and 10 bases lay between the germline ends. Germline CDR1 is SEHNR and CDR2 is FQNEAQ (reference sequence). This CDR3 comprises 13 residues. CDR3 protein: CASSFGILYGYTF. Here the CDR3 DNA reads TGTGCCAGCAGCTTTGGCATTCTTTATGGCTACACCTTC.

The DNA of the CDR3 is TGTGCCAGCAAAAGGAGCCGAATGAACTACGAGCAGTACTTC. It yields the protein CASKRSRMNYEQYF. The chain uses TRBV28 and TRBJ2-7; D not certain. In germline, CDR1 is MDHEN, CDR2 SYDVKM. V lost 7 bases and J 3 bases, leaving 16 bases between the germline ends. This CDR3 has 14 amino acids. Drawing the rest from reference TRBV28 and TRBJ2-7, the complete variable domain is DVKVTQSSRYLVKRTGEKVFLECVQDMDHENMFWYRQDPGLGLRLIYFSYDVKMKEKGDIPEGYSVSREKKERFSLILESASTNQTSMYLCASKRSRMNYEQYFGPGTRLTVT.

V usage is TRBV29-1 and J usage is TRBJ1-2; TRBD1 agrees at 7 bases. The CDR3 sequence is 13 residues long. The V gene end was trimmed by 7 bases and the J gene end by 7 bases; junction bases not matched to a gene: 12. Germline V gene lookup returns CDR1 SQVTM and CDR2 ANQGSEA. CDR3 sequence: CSAYPGQLSGYTF. The CDR3 DNA follows: TGCAGCGCGTACCCGGGACAGCTTAGTGGCTACACCTTC.

The chain couples TRBV29-1 to TRBJ2-1, with D uncertain. CDR3 size: 12 residues. Germline V lookup: CDR1 SQVTM, CDR2 ANQGSEA. Trimming left V 7 bases short and J 6 bases short, with 13 bases between. The CDR3 DNA is TGCAGCGCCCCAGGAGAACTCAATGAGCAGTTCTTC. Protein sequence: CSAPGELNEQFF.

The chain joins TRBV28 to TRBJ1-3, with D hard to call. The ends were cut back, 3 bases at V and 0 bases at J, with 3 bases in the middle. From germline, CDR1 is MDHEN and CDR2 SYDVKM. CDR3 size: 13 residues. The CDR3 DNA sequence: TGTGCCAGCAGTTTGCCCTCTGGAAACACCATATATTTT. Its translation: CASSLPSGNTIYF.

The rearrangement uses TRBV5-1 and TRBJ1-4; TRBD1 matches at 8 bases. The CDR3 loop spans 17 amino acids. Germline loops: CDR1 SGHRS, CDR2 YFSETQ. V trimming: 4 bases; J trimming: 3 bases; junction bases outside the gene matches: 11. The CDR3 here is CASSPRGPGQANEKLFF. CDR3 in DNA: TGCGCCAGCAGCCCCCGAGGTCCGGGACAGGCTAATGAAAAACTGTTTTTT.

The chain combines TRBV4-1 with TRBJ2-5; 8 bases match TRBD1. The CDR3 loop spans 15 amino acids. Germline lookup yields CDR1 MGHRA and CDR2 YSYEKL. J gave up 1 base and V 4 bases, and 5 bases lay outside the gene matches. The CDR3 loop reads CASSPTDRGQETQYF. In DNA form, the CDR3 reads TGCGCCAGCAGCCCGACCGACAGGGGCCAAGAGACCCAGTACTTC.

In its sample, this clone was seen a few times. V usage is TRBV5-1 and J usage is TRBJ1-1, with D possibly matching TRBD1 (6 bases). Germline CDR1 SGHRS, CDR2 YFSETQ. This CDR3 has 14 amino acids. V lost 4 bases and J lost 2, with 12 bases in between. CDR3 DNA: TGCGCCAGCAGCCCGACACAGGGAAACACTGAAGCTTTCTTT. Residues: CASSPTQGNTEAFF.

J is TRBJ1-1 and V is TRBV7-9; no firm D call. Trimming shortened V by 5 bases and J by 0 bases, and 10 bases separated the two germline ends. CDR3 length equals 14 residues. Per germline, CDR1 SEHNR and CDR2 FQNEAQ (reference sequence). The CDR3 sequence: CASSHLTVNTEAFF. Written as DNA, the CDR3 is TGTGCCAGCAGCCATTTGACGGTGAACACTGAAGCTTTCTTT.

The table lists this clone with a few counts. The chain employs TRBV28 and TRBJ2-7, with TRBD2 matching over 10 bases. CDR3 length: 13 residues. V dropped 10 bases and J dropped 5; count of bases not matched to a gene: 8. Germline CDR1 reads MDHEN; CDR2 reads SYDVKM. Here the CDR3 reads CATRAGGPHEQYF. Here the CDR3 DNA reads TGTGCCACCCGAGCGGGGGGGCCCCACGAGCAGTACTTC.

This clone was detected only a few times. The chain couples TRBV9 to TRBJ2-1; 7 nucleotides match TRBD2. The trim removed 6 bases at V and 4 bases at J, leaving 10 bases unmatched. The germline CDR1 and CDR2 sequences are SGDLS and YYNGEE. The CDR3 totals 15 residues. CDR3 amino acids: CASTRGDYTYNEQFF. CDR3 nucleotides: TGTGCCAGCACACGTGGGGACTATACATACAATGAGCAGTTCTTC. The variable domain in full, with the rest retrieved from reference TRBV9 and TRBJ2-1, is DSGVTQTPKHLITATGQRVTLRCSPRSGDLSVYWYQQSLDQGLQFLIQYYNGEERAKGNILERFSAQQFPDLHSELNLSSLELGDSALYFCASTRGDYTYNEQFFGPGTRLTVL.

The chain is built from TRBV29-1 and TRBJ1-2; no reliable D call. Germline V gene sequence: CDR1 SQVTM, CDR2 ANQGSEA. The CDR3 contains 11 residues. Trimming took off 7 bases at V and 0 bases at J, with 6 bases between the two ends. The CDR3 loop reads CSGVSNYGYTF. The CDR3 coding sequence is TGCAGCGGAGTATCTAACTATGGCTACACCTTC.

This chain links TRBV12-5 with TRBJ2-3; possibly TRBD1 or TRBD2 for D (5 bases each). Trimming took off 1 base at V and 0 bases at J, with 11 bases between the two ends. CDR3 length: 16 residues. Per the germline V gene, CDR1 is LGHNT and CDR2 is FRNRAP. CDR3 in amino acids: CASGLGHGGSTDTQYF. In nucleotides, the CDR3 is TGTGCTAGTGGTTTGGGACATGGGGGAAGCACAGATACGCAGTATTTT. Filled out from reference TRBV12-5 and TRBJ2-3, the complete variable domain reads DARVTQTPRHKVTEMGQEVTMRCQPILGHNTVFWYRQTMMQGLELLAYFRNRAPLDDSGMPKDRFSAEMPDATLATLKIQPSEPRDSAVYFCASGLGHGGSTDTQYFGPGTRLTVL.

This clone was seen just once. The chain links TRBV5-1 to TRBJ1-1; tentatively, D is TRBD1 (6 bases). The CDR3 consists of 13 residues. V lost 7 bases to trimming and J lost 4 bases, with 14 bases between them. Germline assignment: CDR1 SGHRS and CDR2 YFSETQ. This CDR3 reads CASRGQVLTEAFF. CDR3 nucleotide sequence: TGCGCCAGCCGGGGACAAGTACTCACTGAAGCTTTCTTT.

CDR3 sequence: CASSLAKRGWTGELFF. The CDR3 region has the DNA TGTGCCAGCAGCTTAGCCAAGAGGGGTTGGACCGGGGAGCTGTTTTTT. This chain joins TRBV11-3 and TRBJ2-2; either TRBD1 or TRBD2 may fit D (5 bases each). The CDR3 covers 16 residues. V was shortened by 1 base and J by 5 bases, with 14 bases between the two germline ends. Germline V gene data show CDR1 as SGHNT and CDR2 as YENEEA.

This chain links TRBV6-6 with TRBJ1-5; TRBD1 is a possible D gene (5 bases). Trimming removed 2 bases at V and 6 bases at J, with 14 bases between. CDR1 and CDR2 from the germline V gene are MNHNY and SVGAGI (reference sequence). The CDR3 has 15 amino acids. In nucleotides, the CDR3 is TGTGCCAGCAGTTACACTTCAGGGATAGCTCAGCCCCAGCATTTT. As protein: CASSYTSGIAQPQHF.

This clone has a single count. The rearrangement uses TRBV27 and TRBJ2-1; possibly TRBD1 for D (5 bases). CDR3 size: 14 residues. V was cut by 0 bases and J by 9 bases, with 12 bases left in between. Germline lookup yields CDR1 MNHEY and CDR2 SMNVEV (reference sequence). The CDR3 region has the DNA TGTGCCAGCAGTTTATCCACGGATAGGGGTGAGCAGTTCTTC. As protein: CASSLSTDRGEQFF.

The chain links TRBV7-3 to TRBJ2-7; D ambiguous. The CDR3 length is 13 residues. The germline V gene encodes CDR1 SGHTA and CDR2 FQGTGA. V was clipped by 5 bases and J by 0 bases, with 8 bases between them. Written as DNA, the CDR3 is TGTGCCAGCAGCGTAGACACCTCCTACGAGCAGTACTTC. Translated: CASSVDTSYEQYF. The full variable domain, its missing parts supplied by reference TRBV7-3 and TRBJ2-7, is GAGVSQTPSNKVTEKGKYVELRCDPISGHTALYWYRQSLGQGPEFLIYFQGTGAADDSGLPNDRFFAVRPEGSVSTLKIQRTERGDSAVYLCASSVDTSYEQYFGPGTRLTVT.